This is a list of T cell receptor beta chains from one sample in a study of T-cell reconstitution after alpha-beta-depleted transplantation in children. From the PCR reads, TCRdb called clonotypes with MiXCR, one entry per CDR3 protein. Here the sample spans hundreds of thousands of distinct CDR3 sequences, 16% being singletons. The sequences come from PBMCs from the stem cell graft donor, collected from the stem cell graft. These receptors were collected from a human donor who donated a stem cell graft to a child with acute myeloid leukemia. The CDR3 runs from the conserved cysteine through the conserved F or W. The D gene is left open where the match is weak. Only part of the rows carry a size: once, few, many, or a class if the clone is expanded.

clone size	J gene	D gene	V gene	CDR3 DNA	CDR3 protein
NA	TRBJ2-5	TRBD2	TRBV24-1	TGTGCCACCAGTGACCGGACTAGCGGGGGGTCCCAAGACCAGTACTTC	CATSDRTSGGSQDQYF
NA	TRBJ1-5	NA	TRBV6-1	TGTGCCAGCAGCCCTTTAGGCAGGACGAATCAGCCCCAGCATTTT	CASSPLGRTNQPQHF
NA	TRBJ1-1	TRBD1	TRBV12-3/TRBV12-4	TGTGCCAGCAGTAACCCGGGACAGGGGGAGTCTGAAGCTTTCTTT	CASSNPGQGESEAFF
few	TRBJ1-1	NA	TRBV20-1	TGCAGTGCTAGTCCCCACTCGGGAGCTTTCTTT	CSASPHSGAFF
few	TRBJ2-4	NA	TRBV12-3/TRBV12-4	TGTGCCAGCAGCCCTCAGGGTCGAGTAGGCATTCAGTACTTC	CASSPQGRVGIQYF
many	TRBJ1-6	TRBD1	TRBV20-1	TGCAGTGCTAGGGCCCGGGACAGGGTATATTCACCCCTCCACTTT	CSARARDRVYSPLHF
many	TRBJ2-1	NA	TRBV20-1	TGCAGTGCTACCCGACGGGGACCACAATACAATGAGCAGTTCTTC	CSATRRGPQYNEQFF
few	TRBJ2-2	NA	TRBV15	TGTGCCACCAGTACAGGGTTGGAGGCCGGGGAGCTGTTTTTT	CATSTGLEAGELFF
NA	TRBJ2-7	TRBD1	TRBV7-2	TGTGCCAGCAGCAGAACAGGACAGGCCTTGGCTGAGCAGTACTTC	CASSRTGQALAEQYF
many	TRBJ2-1	TRBD1	TRBV7-6	TGTGCCAGCAGCGTAACAGGGGGCACCTACAATGAGCAGTTCTTC	CASSVTGGTYNEQFF
NA	TRBJ2-1	NA	TRBV2	TGTGCCAGCGACCTAGGGGGAGGCAATGAGCAGTTCTTC	CASDLGGGNEQFF
NA	TRBJ1-2	NA	TRBV9	TGTGCCAGCAGCGTACTGGGGGGACTCGACTATGGCTACACCTTC	CASSVLGGLDYGYTF
NA	TRBJ1-1	NA	TRBV7-8	TGTGCCAGCAGCTTAGAGGGGGTAGGGAACACTGAAGCTTTCTTT	CASSLEGVGNTEAFF
many	TRBJ2-1	TRBD2	TRBV9	TGTGCCAGCAGCCCCCCGGGGACTAGCGGTTACAATGAGCAGTTCTTC	CASSPPGTSGYNEQFF
NA	TRBJ2-1	NA	TRBV28	TGTGCCAGCAGTACGACAGGTATTTACAATGAGCAGTTCTTC	CASSTTGIYNEQFF
few	TRBJ1-2	NA	TRBV15	TGTGCCACCAGCAGAGGTCGGGGGGATGGTGGCTACACCTTC	CATSRGRGDGGYTF
many	TRBJ1-2	TRBD1	TRBV20-1	TGCAGTGCTTACCGCCCGGGACAGGGAGGCGGCTACACCTTC	CSAYRPGQGGGYTF
few	TRBJ2-5	NA	TRBV10-3	TGTGCCACCGCCGCCCGGGTCCAGGGCTCTACAGAGACCCAGTACTTC	CATAARVQGSTETQYF
many	TRBJ1-4	NA	TRBV20-1	TGCAGTGCTAGTGACAAAGCTAATGAAAAACTGTTTTTT	CSASDKANEKLFF
NA	TRBJ2-3	NA	TRBV5-1	TGCGCCAGCAGCCTACAGGGTCCAAGGAGACTGGATACGCAGTATTTT	CASSLQGPRRLDTQYF
NA	TRBJ2-6	NA	TRBV6-4	TGTGCCAGCAGTCCGGGACCGAGCTCTGGGGCCAACGTCCTGACTTTC	CASSPGPSSGANVLTF
many	TRBJ1-3	NA	TRBV10-3	TGTGCCACCTACAGCGTCTCTGGAAACACCATATATTTT	CATYSVSGNTIYF
few	TRBJ1-5	NA	TRBV20-1	TGCAGTGCTAGAGTCGCGGTGAATAGCAATCAGCCCCAGCATTTT	CSARVAVNSNQPQHF
many	TRBJ1-2	TRBD1	TRBV20-1	TGCAGTGCCCTCCCGGACAGGGCCCTTTCCTATGGCTACACCTTC	CSALPDRALSYGYTF
many	TRBJ2-5	TRBD1	TRBV7-2	TGTGCCAGCAGCTTAAGACAGGGGGGGTTTGGAGAGACCCAGTACTTC	CASSLRQGGFGETQYF
few	TRBJ1-1	TRBD1	TRBV12-3/TRBV12-4	TGTGCCAGCAGTGCAAGGCAGGGGGCCACTGAAGCTTTCTTT	CASSARQGATEAFF
many	TRBJ2-1	TRBD1	TRBV20-1	TGCAGTGCTAGAGGACGACAGGGTATGGTCTACAATGAGCAGTTCTTC	CSARGRQGMVYNEQFF
many	TRBJ2-3	NA	TRBV5-1	TGCGCCAGCAGCTTGGAAGGGGTGAGGTGGACAGATACGCAGTATTTT	CASSLEGVRWTDTQYF
many	TRBJ1-5	NA	TRBV5-1	TGCGCCAGCAGCCCGGGGGTCTCACTAAATCAGCCCCAGCATTTT	CASSPGVSLNQPQHF
few	TRBJ1-2	TRBD1	TRBV7-9	TGTGCCAGCAGCGCTACAGGGGCCCCCAACTATGGCTACACCTTC	CASSATGAPNYGYTF
NA	TRBJ2-7	NA	TRBV21-1	TGTGCCAGCAGCTTCCGGGACGTGCCTTACGAGCAGTACTTC	CASSFRDVPYEQYF
many	TRBJ2-5	NA	TRBV12-3/TRBV12-4	TGTGCCAGCAGTTTGCGACAGAGGGAGACCCAGTACTTC	CASSLRQRETQYF
many	TRBJ1-1	NA	TRBV29-1	TGCAGCGTTGAAGCCCAGCGAGGGGCAACTGAAGCTTTCTTT	CSVEAQRGATEAFF
many	TRBJ1-5	TRBD1	TRBV20-1	TGCAGTGCCACGACAGGGGGCGGGCAGCCCCAGCATTTT	CSATTGGGQPQHF
many	TRBJ2-1	TRBD2	TRBV7-2	TGTGCCAGCAGCTTATCCGGTCTAGCGGGGGTGAATGAGCAGTTCTTC	CASSLSGLAGVNEQFF
NA	TRBJ1-1	TRBD1	TRBV5-4	TGTGCCAGCAGCTGGACATTTGTGACAGGGATCGGGATGAACACTGAAGCTTTCTTT	CASSWTFVTGIGMNTEAFF
many	TRBJ2-1	TRBD1	TRBV6-5	TGTGCCAGCAGCCAATCACCCTTGGACAGGCGCTTGAGTACCTTC	CASSQSPLDRRLSTF
NA	TRBJ1-5	NA	TRBV24-1	TGTGCCACCAGTGATATAGGGGGTAACCAGCCCCAGCATTTT	CATSDIGGNQPQHF
few	TRBJ2-7	TRBD2	TRBV7-2	TGTGCCAGCAGCCCAGGGAGGGGCTACTCTTCTGCGGACGAGCAGTACTTC	CASSPGRGYSSADEQYF
many	TRBJ2-3	NA	TRBV20-1	TGCAGTGCTAGAGATATGGGGGAGGCGCAGTATTTT	CSARDMGEAQYF
many	TRBJ1-5	NA	TRBV20-1	TGCAGTGCTAGAGGCATCAGCAATCAGCCCCAGCATTTT	CSARGISNQPQHF